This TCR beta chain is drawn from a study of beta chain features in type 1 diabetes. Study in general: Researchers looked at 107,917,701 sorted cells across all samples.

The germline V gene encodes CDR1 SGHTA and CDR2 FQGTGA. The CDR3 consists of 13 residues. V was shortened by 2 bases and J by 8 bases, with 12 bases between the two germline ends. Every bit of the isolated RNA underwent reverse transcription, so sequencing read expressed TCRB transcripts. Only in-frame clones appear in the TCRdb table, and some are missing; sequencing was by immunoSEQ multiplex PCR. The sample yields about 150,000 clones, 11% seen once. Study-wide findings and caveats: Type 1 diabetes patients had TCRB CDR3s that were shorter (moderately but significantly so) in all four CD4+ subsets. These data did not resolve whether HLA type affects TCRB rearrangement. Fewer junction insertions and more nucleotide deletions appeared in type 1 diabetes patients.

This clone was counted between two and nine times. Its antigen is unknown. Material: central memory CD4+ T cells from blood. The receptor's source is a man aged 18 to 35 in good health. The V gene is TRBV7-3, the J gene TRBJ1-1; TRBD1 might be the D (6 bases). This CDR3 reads CASSLDRGQEAFF. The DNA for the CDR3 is TGTGCCAGCAGCTTAGATCGAGGACAGGAAGCTTTCTTT. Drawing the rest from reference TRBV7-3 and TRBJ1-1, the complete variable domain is GAGVSQTPSNKVTEKGKYVELRCDPISGHTALYWYRQSLGQGPEFLIYFQGTGAADDSGLPNDRFFAVRPEGSVSTLKIQRTERGDSAVYLCASSLDRGQEAFFGQGTRLTVV.